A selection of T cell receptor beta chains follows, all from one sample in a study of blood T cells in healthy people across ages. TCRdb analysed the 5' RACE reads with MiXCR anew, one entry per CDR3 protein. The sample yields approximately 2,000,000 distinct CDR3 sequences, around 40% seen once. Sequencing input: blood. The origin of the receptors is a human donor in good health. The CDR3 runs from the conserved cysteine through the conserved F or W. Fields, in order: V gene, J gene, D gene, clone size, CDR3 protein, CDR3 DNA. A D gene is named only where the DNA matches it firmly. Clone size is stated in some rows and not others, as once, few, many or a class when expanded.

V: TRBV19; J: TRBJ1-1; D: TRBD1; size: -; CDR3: CASTADRGHTEAFF; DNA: TGTGCCAGTACCGCAGACAGGGGTCACACTGAAGCTTTCTTT
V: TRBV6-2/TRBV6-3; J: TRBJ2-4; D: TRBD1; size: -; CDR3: CASRSTGQAKNIQYF; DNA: TGTGCCAGCAGATCAACGGGACAGGCCAAAAACATTCAGTACTTC
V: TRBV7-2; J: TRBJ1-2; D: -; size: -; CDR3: CASSFGTRYYGYTF; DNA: TGTGCCAGCAGCTTTGGGACCCGTTACTATGGCTACACCTTC
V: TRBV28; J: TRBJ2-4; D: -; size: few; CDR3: CASSFSPQRLAKNIQYF; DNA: TGTGCCAGCAGTTTCTCCCCCCAGCGTCTAGCCAAAAACATTCAGTACTTC
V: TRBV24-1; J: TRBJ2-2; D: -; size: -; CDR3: CATSADTTGELFF; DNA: TGTGCCACCAGTGCAGATACCACCGGGGAGCTGTTTTTT
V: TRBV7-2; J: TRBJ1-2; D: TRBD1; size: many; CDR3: CASSRTGGYSYGYTF; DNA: TGTGCCAGCAGCCGGACAGGCGGGTATAGCTATGGCTACACCTTC
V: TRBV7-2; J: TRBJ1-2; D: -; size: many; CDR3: CASSSRDLYGYTF; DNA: TGCGCCAGCAGCTCCCGGGACCTCTATGGCTACACCTTC
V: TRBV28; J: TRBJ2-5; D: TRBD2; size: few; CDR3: CASTVPQTSGGETQYF; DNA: TGTGCCAGCACTGTTCCTCAGACTAGCGGAGGAGAGACCCAGTACTTC
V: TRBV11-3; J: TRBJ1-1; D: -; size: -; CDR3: CASSLDPRGGQGTEAFF; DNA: TGTGCCAGCAGCTTAGACCCGCGTGGAGGCCAAGGTACTGAAGCTTTCTTT
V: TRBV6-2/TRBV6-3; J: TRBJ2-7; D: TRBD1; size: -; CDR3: CASNHDRGSSYEQYF; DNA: TGTGCCAGCAATCACGACAGGGGAAGCTCCTACGAGCAGTACTTC
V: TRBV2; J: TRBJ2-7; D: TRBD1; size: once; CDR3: CASKALGTAAYEQYF; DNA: TGTGCCAGCAAAGCATTGGGGACAGCCGCCTACGAGCAGTACTTC
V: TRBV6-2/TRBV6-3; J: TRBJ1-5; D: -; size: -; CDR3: CASSNTRQPQHF; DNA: TGTGCCAGCAGTAATACCCGGCAGCCCCAGCATTTT
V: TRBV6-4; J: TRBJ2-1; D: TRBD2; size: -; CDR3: CASSDSSGDYNERFF; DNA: TGTGCCAGCAGTGACTCTAGCGGGGACTATAATGAGCGGTTCTTC
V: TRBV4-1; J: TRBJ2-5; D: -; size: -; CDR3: CASSQTRLETQYF; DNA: TGCGCCAGCAGCCAAACTAGGTTAGAGACCCAGTACTTC
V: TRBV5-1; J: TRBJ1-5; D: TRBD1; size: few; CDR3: CASSPGTGGSDQPQHF; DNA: TGCGCCAGCAGCCCAGGGACAGGGGGCTCGGATCAGCCCCAGCATTTT
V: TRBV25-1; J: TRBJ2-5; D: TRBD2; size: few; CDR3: CASSESGGQETQYF; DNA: TGTGCCAGCAGCGAAAGCGGGGGCCAAGAGACCCAGTACTTC